What follows are 10 T cell receptor beta chains derived from one specimen sequenced in a study of T cells in Graves' hyperthyroidism and ophthalmopathy. Amplified TCR beta CDR3 regions came from RNA transcripts. A set of HTBI primers served as the primers for a first-round RT-PCR of the TCR CDR3. TCRdb reprocessed the multiplex PCR reads via MiXCR and lists one record per CDR3 protein. The sample records around 300,000 distinct CDR3 sequences, less than 30% being singletons. Sample: blood. These receptors originate from a man aged 40-49 years with Graves' hyperthyroidism that later progressed to Graves' ophthalmopathy.

This clonotype was seen at least ten times. The CDR3 sequence is CASSYSFRREGPGELFF. The CDR3 nucleotides are TGTGCCAGCAGTTACTCGTTCCGGCGGGAGGGCCCCGGGGAGCTGTTTTTT. The chain links TRBV6-5 to TRBJ2-2; 9 positions agree with TRBD2. The germline CDR1 and CDR2 sequences are MNHEY and SVGAGI. J was trimmed by 6 bases and V by 0 bases; bases with no gene match: 8. The CDR3 spans 17 residues.

This clonotype was counted a single time. V usage is TRBV6-2 or TRBV6-3 and J usage is TRBJ2-5; 10 bases map to TRBD1. Per germline, CDR1 MNHEY and CDR2 SVGEGT. J lost 7 bases, V lost 8 bases, and 10 bases had no gene match. The CDR3 loop spans 14 amino acids. The CDR3 DNA reads as TGTGCCAGCTGTGACAGGGGGCGGTTGGCGACCCAGTACTTC. As protein: CASCDRGRLATQYF.

The chain links TRBV7-2 to TRBJ2-5; the D gene is possibly TRBD2 (5 bases). CDR3 length equals 14 residues. V shed 8 bases and J shed 5 bases, with 18 bases lying between them. Germline V gene lookup returns CDR1 SGHTA and CDR2 FQGNSA. CDR3 sequence (DNA): TGTGCCAGCGTCCTGACGGCGGGTCGGGAGACCCAGTACTTC. This encodes CASVLTAGRETQYF.

There are many counts of this clonotype. J is TRBJ1-1 and V is TRBV28; D is uncertain. The CDR3 has 11 residues. V dropped 4 bases and J dropped 8 bases, with 8 bases sitting between them. Germline V gene data show CDR1 as MDHEN and CDR2 as SYDVKM. The CDR3 reads CASSSVWEAFF. CDR3 in DNA: TGTGCCAGCAGTTCTGTTTGGGAAGCTTTCTTT.

The chain couples TRBV28 to TRBJ2-2; 12 nucleotides match TRBD2. Germline V gene sequence: CDR1 MDHEN, CDR2 SYDVKM. Trimming at V came to 5 bases and at J to 5 bases, leaving 3 bases not matched to a gene. This CDR3 is built from 15 residues. DNA for the CDR3: TGTGCCAGCAGTCCTAGCGGGAGGGGTACCGGGGAGCTGTTTTTT. Amino acid sequence: CASSPSGRGTGELFF.

This rearrangement joins TRBV12-3 or TRBV12-4 to TRBJ2-4; the match to TRBD2 covers 11 bases. The CDR3 runs 16 residues. Trimming at V came to 3 bases and at J to 6 bases, leaving 7 bases not matched to a gene. The CDR3, as DNA: TGTGCCAGCAGTTTCAACCCGGGACTAGCGGTAAACATTCAGTACTTC. This encodes CASSFNPGLAVNIQYF.

This clonotype occurred once. The V and J genes are TRBV7-2 and TRBJ2-7; tentatively, D is TRBD1 (5 bases). The germline V gene encodes CDR1 SGHTA and CDR2 FQGNSA. This CDR3 comprises 11 residues. Trimming removed 0 bases at V and 10 bases at J, with 7 bases between. The CDR3 here is CASSLATEQYF. The CDR3 DNA reads TGTGCCAGCAGCTTAGCGACAGAACAGTACTTC.

This clonotype was seen a few times. The chain links TRBV6-5 to TRBJ1-1; D call uncertain. The CDR3 length is 13 residues. V was cut by 4 bases and J by 0 bases, with 6 bases left in between. Germline V gene sequence: CDR1 MNHEY, CDR2 SVGAGI. CDR3 DNA: TGTGCCAGCAGTTCACGGATGAACACTGAAGCTTTCTTT. This gives the protein CASSSRMNTEAFF.

There are many counts of this clonotype. This chain links TRBV4-1 with TRBJ1-5; D remains unclear. The CDR3 loop spans 14 amino acids. V shed 1 base and J shed 8 bases, with 12 bases lying between them. CDR1 is MGHRA, CDR2 YSYEKL, per germline. The CDR3 DNA reads TGCGCCAGCAGCCAAGCCCGGATTCTCGAGCCCCAGCATTTT. Protein sequence: CASSQARILEPQHF.

This clonotype was observed at least ten times. V is TRBV4-1 and J is TRBJ2-1; D is perhaps TRBD1 or TRBD2 (6 bases each). The J call may be in error: the DNA end matches TRBJ2-7 better. Germline CDR1 and CDR2: MGHRA and YSYEKL. This CDR3 comprises 17 residues. The CDR3, as DNA: TGCGCCAGCAGCCAAGAACCCTTTACGGGGGCCTACGACGAGCAGTACTTC. It is translated as CASSQEPFTGAYDEQYF.